These T cell receptor beta chains were read from a single sample in a study of blood T cell repertoires in COVID-19. Here immunoSEQ multiplex PCR was the method, and the copy in TCRdb shows in-frame clones only, minus some. The table lists 11,000 or so clones, roughly four fifths of them singletons. Material for sequencing was peripheral blood. All receptors come from an elderly man with acute or convalescent COVID-19. The CDR3 runs from the conserved cysteine through the conserved F or W. The order of the fields is CDR3 length, J gene, D gene, V gene, clone size, CDR3 DNA, CDR3 protein. The D gene is left open where the match is weak. Some rows have no size entry. The others give once, few or many, or a class for an expanded clone.

len: 15; j_gene: TRBJ1-3; d_gene: .; v_gene: TRBV7-9; abundance: .; CDR3nt: TGTGCCAGCAGCTTCGACAGCTTCTCTGGAAACACCATATATTTT; CDR3aa: CASSFDSFSGNTIYF
len: 16; j_gene: TRBJ2-2; d_gene: TRBD1; v_gene: TRBV5-1; abundance: .; CDR3nt: TGCGCCAGCAGCTTACCTCAGGGGGAAGGCACCGGGGAGCTGTTTTTT; CDR3aa: CASSLPQGEGTGELFF
len: 15; j_gene: TRBJ2-7; d_gene: TRBD1; v_gene: TRBV7-9; abundance: few; CDR3nt: TGTGCCAGCAGCTTAGAGTGGACAGGTCACTACGAGCAGTACTTC; CDR3aa: CASSLEWTGHYEQYF
len: 14; j_gene: TRBJ1-1; d_gene: .; v_gene: TRBV18; abundance: .; CDR3nt: TGTGCCAGCTCACAACTACAGGAAAACACTGAAGCTTTCTTT; CDR3aa: CASSQLQENTEAFF
len: 14; j_gene: TRBJ1-6; d_gene: .; v_gene: TRBV5-4; abundance: .; CDR3nt: TGTGCCAGCAGCTTCGAGTTCTCGAATTCACCCCTCCACTTT; CDR3aa: CASSFEFSNSPLHF
len: 15; j_gene: TRBJ2-1; d_gene: TRBD1; v_gene: TRBV5-1; abundance: .; CDR3nt: TGCGCCAGCAGCTTAACAGGGGGCTCCTACAATGAGCAGTTCTTC; CDR3aa: CASSLTGGSYNEQFF
len: 16; j_gene: TRBJ2-5; d_gene: .; v_gene: TRBV11-3; abundance: once; CDR3nt: TGTGCCAGCAGCTTAGGGGCGGGGACGTACCAAGAGACCCAGTACTTC; CDR3aa: CASSLGAGTYQETQYF
len: 15; j_gene: TRBJ2-1; d_gene: TRBD2; v_gene: TRBV5-1; abundance: .; CDR3nt: TGCGCCAGCAGCAACGCGGGGGGGGCTGACAATGAGCAGTTCTTC; CDR3aa: CASSNAGGADNEQFF
len: 15; j_gene: TRBJ1-5; d_gene: TRBD1; v_gene: TRBV2; abundance: .; CDR3nt: TGTGCCAGCAGGCAACGACAGGGGACCTATCAGCCCCAGCATTTT; CDR3aa: CASRQRQGTYQPQHF
len: 17; j_gene: TRBJ2-2; d_gene: .; v_gene: TRBV4-1; abundance: .; CDR3nt: TGCGCCAGCAGCCAAGATCTTGGGCAGCTGAACACCGGGGAGCTGTTTTTT; CDR3aa: CASSQDLGQLNTGELFF
len: 15; j_gene: TRBJ2-5; d_gene: TRBD2; v_gene: TRBV7-7; abundance: .; CDR3nt: TGTGCCAGCAGCCGGGGGGGGACATCACAAGAGACCCAGTACTTC; CDR3aa: CASSRGGTSQETQYF
len: 14; j_gene: TRBJ2-7; d_gene: TRBD2; v_gene: TRBV27; abundance: .; CDR3nt: TGTGCCAGCAGTGATAGCGGGGCCCAAAGGGAGCAGTACTTC; CDR3aa: CASSDSGAQREQYF
len: 18; j_gene: TRBJ2-6; d_gene: TRBD1; v_gene: TRBV30; abundance: .; CDR3nt: TGTGCCTGGACTCTAAAAGGACAGGGGGCTTCTGGGGCCAACGTCCTGACTTTC; CDR3aa: CAWTLKGQGASGANVLTF
len: 12; j_gene: TRBJ1-2; d_gene: .; v_gene: TRBV19; abundance: .; CDR3nt: TGTGCCAGTAGAAGGGACATCGAAGGCTACACCTTC; CDR3aa: CASRRDIEGYTF
len: 11; j_gene: TRBJ1-1; d_gene: .; v_gene: TRBV20-1; abundance: few; CDR3nt: TGCTCCGTCGGGGGGAACACTGAAGCTTTCTTT; CDR3aa: CSVGGNTEAFF
len: 16; j_gene: TRBJ2-4; d_gene: TRBD1; v_gene: TRBV5-4; abundance: .; CDR3nt: TGTGCCAGCAGCTCGGACAGGTTAGGGGCCAAAAACATTCAGTACTTC; CDR3aa: CASSSDRLGAKNIQYF
len: 15; j_gene: TRBJ2-1; d_gene: TRBD1; v_gene: TRBV7-8; abundance: once; CDR3nt: TGTGCCAGCAGCTTAGGACAGGGCTCCTACAATGAGCAGTTCTTC; CDR3aa: CASSLGQGSYNEQFF
len: 11; j_gene: TRBJ2-5; d_gene: .; v_gene: TRBV7-9; abundance: .; CDR3nt: TGTGCCAGCAGCTTATCGGAGACCCAGTACTTC; CDR3aa: CASSLSETQYF
len: 16; j_gene: TRBJ2-3; d_gene: .; v_gene: TRBV19; abundance: .; CDR3nt: TGTGCCAGTAGTAGAACGGGGGACTCTAGCACAGATACGCAGTATTTT; CDR3aa: CASSRTGDSSTDTQYF
len: 16; j_gene: TRBJ2-1; d_gene: TRBD2; v_gene: TRBV4-1; abundance: .; CDR3nt: TGCGCCAGCAGCCAAGGGGGACTAGCGGGGAACAATGAGCAGTTCTTC; CDR3aa: CASSQGGLAGNNEQFF
len: 15; j_gene: TRBJ1-1; d_gene: TRBD1; v_gene: TRBV7-2; abundance: .; CDR3nt: TGTGCCAGCAGCTTAGTCGGACAGGCGGGCACTGAAGCTTTCTTT; CDR3aa: CASSLVGQAGTEAFF
len: 14; j_gene: TRBJ1-2; d_gene: .; v_gene: TRBV7-9; abundance: few; CDR3nt: TGTGCCAGCAGCTTAGCGAGGGATTTGGGTGGCTACACCTTC; CDR3aa: CASSLARDLGGYTF
len: 15; j_gene: TRBJ2-1; d_gene: TRBD2; v_gene: TRBV5-1; abundance: .; CDR3nt: TGCGCCAGCAGCTCCGGACTAGCGGGGGACAATGAGCAGTTCTTC; CDR3aa: CASSSGLAGDNEQFF
len: 15; j_gene: TRBJ2-5; d_gene: TRBD2; v_gene: TRBV4-2; abundance: .; CDR3nt: TGTGCCAGCAGCCCTAGCGGGGGGGTTCAGGAGACCCAGTACTTC; CDR3aa: CASSPSGGVQETQYF
len: 11; j_gene: TRBJ1-2; d_gene: .; v_gene: TRBV25-1; abundance: .; CDR3nt: TGTGCCAGCAGGGACAGAATGGGCTACACCTTC; CDR3aa: CASRDRMGYTF
len: 16; j_gene: TRBJ2-7; d_gene: TRBD2; v_gene: TRBV28; abundance: .; CDR3nt: TGTGCCAGCAGCTTACTAGCGGGGGTCGGGGACTACGAGCAGTACTTC; CDR3aa: CASSLLAGVGDYEQYF
len: 15; j_gene: TRBJ2-3; d_gene: .; v_gene: TRBV4-1; abundance: once; CDR3nt: TGCGCCAGCAGCCAAGACAGGGGATTCACAGATACGCAGTATTTT; CDR3aa: CASSQDRGFTDTQYF
len: 13; j_gene: TRBJ1-5; d_gene: .; v_gene: TRBV6-5; abundance: .; CDR3nt: TGTGCCACGGTGTGGGCAAACAATCAGCCCCAGCATTTT; CDR3aa: CATVWANNQPQHF
len: 13; j_gene: TRBJ1-1; d_gene: .; v_gene: TRBV19; abundance: .; CDR3nt: TGTGCCAGTAGTATAGGGTGGAGGCCTGAAGCTTTCTTT; CDR3aa: CASSIGWRPEAFF
len: 17; j_gene: TRBJ2-1; d_gene: TRBD2; v_gene: TRBV7-9; abundance: medium-sized; CDR3nt: TGTGCCAGCAGCTCCCTCCGACTAGCGGGGGGGTTAAATGAGCAGTTCTTC; CDR3aa: CASSSLRLAGGLNEQFF